This T cell receptor beta chain was captured in a study of regulatory T cells in long-lasting Graves disease. Time point reported: persistent/refractory GD, antithyroid drugs over 5 years with positive TRAb. PBMC-derived RNA was used for the TCR library. Graves' disease diagnosis relied on American Thyroid Association guidelines. Combining iRepertoire HTBI primers with Arm-PCR of CDR3 regions, the authors built TCR beta libraries. TCRdb reprocessed the multiplex PCR reads via MiXCR and lists one record per CDR3 protein. The top ten hold under 50% of the sample, which has about 660,000 distinct CDR3 sequences, around 32% seen once. This clonotype was observed at least ten times. The CDR3 covers 15 residues. V was clipped by 6 bases and J by 0 bases, with 12 bases between them. Germline V lookup: CDR1 MNHNS, CDR2 SASEGT.

This TCR came from a female donor with Graves disease. The material sequenced was peripheral blood mononuclear cells (PBMCs), taken when the disease was refractory, from a patient treated with antithyroid drugs. This chain connects TRBV6-1 to TRBJ1-5, with D maybe TRBD1 (6 bases). The CDR3 nucleotides are TGTGCCAGCAGACCCACAGGGATTAGCAATCAGCCCCAGCATTTT. It yields the protein CASRPTGISNQPQHF.